Shown below are 24 T cell receptor beta chains from a single sample sequenced in a study of blood T cell repertoires in COVID-19. Profiled with immunoSEQ multiplex PCR; TCRdb holds only in-frame clones, not every one. Of 85,000 to 130,000 clones detected, 91% appear once; the ten largest clones hold roughly 5.6%. Source material: peripheral blood. The receptor set was obtained from a human donor in a cohort sampled during active COVID-19.

This rearrangement joins TRBV6-5 to TRBJ1-1; no definite D call. V was pared by 8 bases and J by 4 bases, with 8 bases between. The germline gives CDR1 MNHEY, CDR2 SVGAGI. CDR3 length equals 11 residues. CDR3 in amino acids: CASPSPTEAFF. The CDR3 coding sequence is TGTGCCAGCCCCAGTCCCACTGAAGCTTTCTTT.

This sequence joins TRBV7-9 and TRBJ2-1; 9 bases are shared with TRBD1. The CDR3 runs 14 residues. V trimming: 5 bases; J trimming: 5 bases; junction bases outside the gene matches: 4. Germline loops: CDR1 SEHNR, CDR2 FQNEAQ (reference sequence). CDR3 sequence reads: CASSLGQGNNEQFF. The CDR3 bases are TGTGCCAGCAGCCTTGGACAGGGGAACAATGAGCAGTTCTTC.

Only one count was recorded for this clone. As DNA, the CDR3 is TGTGCCAGCAGCCCGGGACTAGCGGGAAACACCGGGGAGCTGTTTTTT. This codes for CASSPGLAGNTGELFF. The rearrangement links TRBV6-6 to TRBJ2-2, with 13 positions matching TRBD2. Germline-derived CDR1 and CDR2 are MNHNY and SVGAGI (reference sequence). V was clipped by 6 bases and J by 2 bases; unmatched bases: 3. CDR3 length equals 16 residues.

The chain couples TRBV28 to TRBJ2-1; 8 nucleotides align to TRBD2. V shed 4 bases, J shed 2 bases, and the junction held 4 bases outside the gene matches. The CDR3 totals 15 residues. The germline V gene encodes CDR1 MDHEN and CDR2 SYDVKM. CDR3 sequence reads: CASSSGREPYNEQFF. The CDR3 bases are TGTGCCAGCAGTTCCGGGAGGGAGCCCTACAATGAGCAGTTCTTC.

The chain employs TRBV9 and TRBJ2-7, with 10 bases matching TRBD1. Germline lookup yields CDR1 SGDLS and CDR2 YYNGEE. There are 19 residues in the CDR3. Trimming took 0 bases from V and 2 from J; bases not matched to a gene: 14. CDR3: CASSVGGGRSTGGTYEQYF. The DNA of the CDR3 is TGTGCCAGCAGCGTAGGAGGAGGACGGTCGACAGGGGGCACCTACGAGCAGTACTTC.

The chain is built from TRBV4-1 and TRBJ2-3; D may be TRBD2 (5 bases). The germline V and J ends were trimmed by 3 bases and 2 bases, with 9 bases remaining between them. CDR1 MGHRA and CDR2 YSYEKL come from the germline V gene. This CDR3 contains 14 residues. CDR3 sequence reads: CASSHPDFTDTQYF. The CDR3, as DNA: TGCGCCAGCAGCCACCCGGACTTCACAGATACGCAGTATTTT.

The chain links TRBV7-2 to TRBJ2-3; possibly TRBD1 for D (6 bases). The germline V and J ends were trimmed by 5 bases and 0 bases, with 9 bases remaining between them. The CDR3 is 14 amino acids. CDR1 SGHTA and CDR2 FQGNSA come from the germline V gene. The DNA for the CDR3 is TGTGCCAGCAGCGCCGGACAGAGCACAGATACGCAGTATTTT. Its translation is CASSAGQSTDTQYF.

The CDR3 DNA follows: TGTGCCAGCAGCTTACTAGCGGGGGGCACAGATACGCAGTATTTT. Translating gives CASSLLAGGTDTQYF. V gene TRBV5-4 combines with J gene TRBJ2-3, with 11 bases identical to TRBD2. The junction had 0 bases not matched to a gene; V was cut back by 2 bases and J by 1 base. Germline-derived CDR1 and CDR2 are SGHNT and YYREEE (reference sequence). The CDR3 is 15 amino acids.

This clone was detected a few times. This chain uses TRBV7-9 with TRBJ2-7; D is possibly TRBD2 (5 bases). Between the trimmed V and J ends, which lost 6 bases and 0 bases, there was a span of 9 bases. Germline CDR1 is SEHNR and CDR2 is FQNEAQ (reference sequence). The CDR3 has 13 amino acids. This chain's CDR3 is CASRSGSSYEQYF. CDR3 nucleotides: TGTGCCAGCAGGTCTGGGAGCTCCTACGAGCAGTACTTC.

V and J are TRBV2 and TRBJ1-3; a possible D gene is TRBD1 (6 bases). Germline CDR1 is SNHLY and CDR2 is FYNNEI. The CDR3 has 19 amino acids. V lost 4 bases and J lost 0, with 22 bases in between. CDR3 residues: CASSGDRIKSFLSGNTIYF. The CDR3 DNA reads TGTGCCAGCAGTGGAGACAGGATAAAATCTTTTCTCTCTGGAAACACCATATATTTT.

The chain employs TRBV7-6 and TRBJ2-3; TRBD2 matches at 10 bases. The germline CDR1 and CDR2 sequences are SGHVS and FNYEAQ. J lost 2 bases, V lost 3 bases, and 14 bases had no gene match. The CDR3 spans 19 residues. CDR3 bases: TGTGCCAGCAGCTTCATTATCGCCCGGACTAGCGGAGTCACAGATACGCAGTATTTT. It yields the protein CASSFIIARTSGVTDTQYF. Full variable domain (outside the CDR3, taken from reference TRBV7-6 and TRBJ2-3): GAGVSQSPRYKVTKRGQDVALRCDPISGHVSLYWYRQALGQGPEFLTYFNYEAQQDKSGLPNDRFSAERPEGSISTLTIQRTEQRDSAMYRCASSFIIARTSGVTDTQYFGPGTRLTVL.

V gene TRBV6-5 combines with J gene TRBJ1-1; D remains ambiguous. Germline V gene lookup returns CDR1 MNHEY and CDR2 SVGAGI. With 6 bases removed from V and 0 bases from J, the gap between germline ends came to 8 bases. There are 13 residues in the CDR3. CDR3 residues: CASRLRMNTEAFF. CDR3 sequence (DNA): TGTGCCAGCAGGCTACGAATGAACACTGAAGCTTTCTTT.

The J gene is TRBJ2-7, the V gene TRBV7-2, with D possibly being TRBD1 (5 bases). The CDR3 sequence is 13 residues long. V lost 4 bases and J lost 6, with 13 bases in between. Germline CDR1 is SGHTA and CDR2 is FQGNSA. The CDR3 DNA is TGTGCCAGCAGCTCATCAGGGTTTCGCGAGCAGTACTTC. It translates to CASSSSGFREQYF.

The V call is TRBV7-9, the J call TRBJ1-6; D is unresolved. In germline, CDR1 is SEHNR, CDR2 FQNEAQ (reference sequence). Trimming removed 1 base at V and 7 bases at J, with 11 bases between. The length of the CDR3 is 15 residues. The CDR3 reads CASSLVKSGNSPLHF. CDR3 nucleotide sequence: TGTGCCAGCAGCTTAGTAAAGAGCGGCAATTCACCCCTCCACTTT. Filled out from reference TRBV7-9 and TRBJ1-6, the complete variable domain reads DTGVSQNPRHKITKRGQNVTFRCDPISEHNRLYWYRQTLGQGPEFLTYFQNEAQLEKSRLLSDRFSAERPKGSFSTLEIQRTEQGDSAMYLCASSLVKSGNSPLHFGNGTRLTVT.

The chain uses TRBV7-9 and TRBJ1-2; D gene unclear. In germline, CDR1 is SEHNR, CDR2 FQNEAQ (reference sequence). The CDR3 is 15 amino acids. The V end lost 1 base, the J end lost 4 bases, and 13 bases lay between the germline ends. The DNA for the CDR3 is TGTGCCAGCAGCTTAGATATGACACCCCGCTATGGCTACACCTTC. Protein product: CASSLDMTPRYGYTF.

The chain is built from TRBV9 and TRBJ2-5, with TRBD2 identical over 9 bases. Trimming at V came to 3 bases and at J to 5 bases, leaving 11 bases not matched to a gene. CDR3 size: 16 residues. Germline CDR1 reads SGDLS; CDR2 reads YYNGEE. The CDR3 DNA follows: TGTGCCAGCAGCGCCGAGGTAGCGGGAGTCGGGGAGACCCAGTACTTC. Translation gives CASSAEVAGVGETQYF.

This clone came up once. At one end, the junction sequence differs from germline, possibly due to a read error. This CDR3 is CASSFAGRGALDF. The DNA of the CDR3 is TGTGCCAGCAGTTTTGCGGGGCGAGGAGCTTTGGATTTT. The V and J genes are TRBV27 and TRBJ2-3, with D perhaps matching TRBD2 (6 bases). CDR1 MNHEY and CDR2 SMNVEV come from the germline V gene (reference sequence). The CDR3 loop spans 13 amino acids.

The chain uses TRBV28 and TRBJ1-6; TRBD1 might be the D (6 bases). The V end was cut by 3 bases, the J end by 0 bases, with 6 bases between. From germline, CDR1 is MDHEN and CDR2 SYDVKM. This CDR3 has 15 residues. DNA for the CDR3: TGTGCCAGCAGTTTGGGACACTCCTATAATTCACCCCTCCACTTT. It encodes CASSLGHSYNSPLHF. The entire variable domain, with the rest obtained from reference TRBV28 and TRBJ1-6, is as follows: DVKVTQSSRYLVKRTGEKVFLECVQDMDHENMFWYRQDPGLGLRLIYFSYDVKMKEKGDIPEGYSVSREKKERFSLILESASTNQTSMYLCASSLGHSYNSPLHFGNGTRLTVT.

V and J are TRBV6-1 and TRBJ2-7, with 12 nucleotides matching TRBD2. Germline V gene lookup returns CDR1 MNHNS and CDR2 SASEGT. Losses at the gene ends were 2 bases for V and 9 bases for J; bases not matched to a gene: 8. This CDR3 region has 15 residues. The CDR3 nucleotides are TGTGCCAGCAGTGAATGGTGGACTAGCGGGACCAGGCAGTACTTC. Residues: CASSEWWTSGTRQYF.

This chain links TRBV7-2 with TRBJ2-1; D might be TRBD1 (5 bases). This CDR3 contains 15 residues. The V gene's germline CDR1 is SGHTA and CDR2 FQGNSA. V was trimmed by 2 bases and J by 4 bases, leaving 12 bases between them. CDR3 loop: CASSLYQGKYNEQFF. The CDR3 DNA follows: TGTGCCAGCAGCTTATACCAGGGAAAGTACAATGAGCAGTTCTTC.

CDR3 coding DNA: TGTGCCAGTAGTACCTCGCCGACAGGCTTACTTTCGGCCCTCCACTTT. This encodes CASSTSPTGLLSALHF. The chain carries TRBV19 and TRBJ1-6; D is perhaps TRBD1 (6 bases). CDR3 length equals 16 residues. The ends were cut back, 4 bases at V and 14 bases at J, with 24 bases in the middle. Germline V lookup: CDR1 LNHDA, CDR2 SQIVND (reference sequence).

The chain employs TRBV28 and TRBJ2-3; 14 bases match TRBD2. With 7 bases clipped from V and 4 bases from J, the junction kept 7 bases outside the gene matches. The CDR3 has 16 amino acids. CDR1 is MDHEN, CDR2 SYDVKM, per germline. The CDR3 region has the DNA TGTGCCAGCAATCTTGGGACTAGCGGGAGCGCAGATACGCAGTATTTT. Residues: CASNLGTSGSADTQYF.

In this sample, this clone turned up once. V and J are TRBV7-9 and TRBJ1-2, with D perhaps TRBD1 (5 bases). This CDR3 contains 12 residues. Germline V lookup: CDR1 SEHNR, CDR2 FQNEAQ (reference sequence). Trimming took off 5 bases at V and 4 bases at J, with 8 bases between the two ends. The CDR3 DNA sequence: TGTGCCAGCAGCCGGGACTTCTATGGCTACACCTTC. This gives the protein CASSRDFYGYTF.

This rearrangement joins TRBV7-8 to TRBJ1-4, with 9 bases lining up with TRBD1. The CDR3 extends over 15 amino acids. V dropped 1 base and J dropped 8; count of bases not matched to a gene: 5. Germline V gene data show CDR1 as SGHVS and CDR2 as FQNEAQ. CDR3 DNA: TGTGCCAGCAGCTTAGGGACAGGGGAGTGGGAAAAACTGTTTTTT. This encodes CASSLGTGEWEKLFF.